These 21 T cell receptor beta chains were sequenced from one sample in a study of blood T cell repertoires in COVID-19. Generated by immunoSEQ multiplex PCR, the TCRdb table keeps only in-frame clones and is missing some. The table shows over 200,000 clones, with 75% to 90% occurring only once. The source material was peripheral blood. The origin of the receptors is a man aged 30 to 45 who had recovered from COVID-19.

This CDR3 reads CASSPPNMRGAPSTDTQYF. Written as DNA, the CDR3 is TGTGCCAGCAGCCCCCCCAATATGCGGGGGGCCCCTAGCACAGATACGCAGTATTTT. This chain joins TRBV7-9 and TRBJ2-3, with 8 bases that match TRBD2. The germline V gene has CDR1 SEHNR and CDR2 FQNEAQ (reference sequence). Trimming at V came to 5 bases and at J to 0 bases, leaving 16 bases not matched to a gene. The CDR3 has 19 amino acids.

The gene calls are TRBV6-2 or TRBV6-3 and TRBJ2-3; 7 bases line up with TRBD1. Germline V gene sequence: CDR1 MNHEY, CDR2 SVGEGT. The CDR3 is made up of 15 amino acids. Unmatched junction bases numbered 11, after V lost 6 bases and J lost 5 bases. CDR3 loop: CASSRQGPPRDTQYF. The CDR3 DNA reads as TGTGCCAGCAGCCGACAGGGACCTCCGAGAGATACGCAGTATTTT.

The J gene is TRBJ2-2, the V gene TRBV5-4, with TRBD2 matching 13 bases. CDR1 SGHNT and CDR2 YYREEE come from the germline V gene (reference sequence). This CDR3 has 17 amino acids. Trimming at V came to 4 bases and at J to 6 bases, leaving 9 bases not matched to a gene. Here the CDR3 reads CASSPSTSGGAAGELFF. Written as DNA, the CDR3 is TGTGCCAGCAGCCCGAGCACTAGCGGGGGGGCTGCCGGGGAGCTGTTTTTT.

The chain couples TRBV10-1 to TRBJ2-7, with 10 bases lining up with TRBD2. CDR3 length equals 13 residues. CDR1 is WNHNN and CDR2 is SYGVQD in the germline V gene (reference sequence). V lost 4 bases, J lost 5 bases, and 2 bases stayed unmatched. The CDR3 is CASSGSGGDEQYF. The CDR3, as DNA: TGCGCCAGCAGTGGGAGCGGGGGGGACGAGCAGTACTTC.

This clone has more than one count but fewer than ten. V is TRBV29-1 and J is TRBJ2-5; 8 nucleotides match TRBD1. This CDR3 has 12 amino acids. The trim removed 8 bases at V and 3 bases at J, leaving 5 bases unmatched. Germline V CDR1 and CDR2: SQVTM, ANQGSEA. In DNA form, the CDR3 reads TGCAGCTACGGACAGGGAAAAGAGACCCAGTACTTC. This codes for CSYGQGKETQYF. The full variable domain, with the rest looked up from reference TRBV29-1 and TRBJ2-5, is SAVISQKPSRDICQRGTSLTIQCQVDSQVTMMFWYRQQPGQSLTLIATANQGSEATYESGFVIDKFPISRPNLTFSTLTVSNMSPEDSSIYLCSYGQGKETQYFGPGTRLLVL.

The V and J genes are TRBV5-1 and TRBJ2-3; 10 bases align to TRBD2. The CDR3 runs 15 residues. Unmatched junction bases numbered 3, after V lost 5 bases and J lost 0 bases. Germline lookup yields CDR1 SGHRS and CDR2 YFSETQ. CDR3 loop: CASRTSGVSTDTQYF. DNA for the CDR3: TGCGCCAGCAGAACTAGCGGGGTTAGCACAGATACGCAGTATTTT.

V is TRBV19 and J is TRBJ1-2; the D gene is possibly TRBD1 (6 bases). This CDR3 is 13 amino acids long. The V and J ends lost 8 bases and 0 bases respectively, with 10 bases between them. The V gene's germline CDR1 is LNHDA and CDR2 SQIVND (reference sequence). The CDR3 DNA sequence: TGTGCCAGTGTACAGGGCCCTAACTATGGCTACACCTTC. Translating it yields CASVQGPNYGYTF.

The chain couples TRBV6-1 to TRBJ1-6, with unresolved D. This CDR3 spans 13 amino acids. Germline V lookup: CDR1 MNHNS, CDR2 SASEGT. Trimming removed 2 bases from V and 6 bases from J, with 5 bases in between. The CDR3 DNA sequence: TGTGCCAGCAGTGAAATGAGTAATTCACCCCTCCACTTT. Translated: CASSEMSNSPLHF.

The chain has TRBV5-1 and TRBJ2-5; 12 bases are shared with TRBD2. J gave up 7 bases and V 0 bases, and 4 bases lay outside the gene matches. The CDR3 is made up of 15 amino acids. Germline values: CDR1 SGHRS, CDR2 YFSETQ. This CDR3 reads CASSLGLAGDGTQYF. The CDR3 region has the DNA TGCGCCAGCAGCTTGGGACTAGCGGGGGACGGGACCCAGTACTTC.

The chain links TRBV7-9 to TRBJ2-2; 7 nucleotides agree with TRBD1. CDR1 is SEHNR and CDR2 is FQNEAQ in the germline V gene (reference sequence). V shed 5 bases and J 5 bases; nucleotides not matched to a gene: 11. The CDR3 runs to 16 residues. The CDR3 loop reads CASSPWDSPRTGELFF. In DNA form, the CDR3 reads TGTGCCAGCAGCCCTTGGGACAGCCCTAGGACCGGGGAGCTGTTTTTT.

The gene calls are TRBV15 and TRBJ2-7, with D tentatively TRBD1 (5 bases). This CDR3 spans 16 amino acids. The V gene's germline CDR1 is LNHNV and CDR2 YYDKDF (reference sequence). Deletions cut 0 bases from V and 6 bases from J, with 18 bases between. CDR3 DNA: TGTGCCACCAGCAGAGACAGGGTCAAAATTCCCCTCGAGCAGTACTTC. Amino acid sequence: CATSRDRVKIPLEQYF. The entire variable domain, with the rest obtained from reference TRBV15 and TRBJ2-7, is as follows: DAMVIQNPRYQVTQFGKPVTLSCSQTLNHNVMYWYQQKSSQAPKLLFHYYDKDFNNEADTPDNFQSRRPNTSFCFLDIRSPGLGDTAMYLCATSRDRVKIPLEQYFGPGTRLTVT.

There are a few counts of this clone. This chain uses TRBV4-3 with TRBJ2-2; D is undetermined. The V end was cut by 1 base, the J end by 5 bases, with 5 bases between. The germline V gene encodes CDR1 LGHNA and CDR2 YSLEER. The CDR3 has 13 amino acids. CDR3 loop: CASSQVATGELFF. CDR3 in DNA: TGCGCCAGCAGCCAAGTAGCTACCGGGGAGCTGTTTTTT.

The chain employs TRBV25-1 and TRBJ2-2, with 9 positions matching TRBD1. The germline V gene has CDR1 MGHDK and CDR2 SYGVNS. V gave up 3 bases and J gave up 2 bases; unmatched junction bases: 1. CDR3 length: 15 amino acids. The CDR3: CASSEDRGNTGELFF. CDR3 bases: TGTGCCAGCAGTGAGGACAGGGGCAACACCGGGGAGCTGTTTTTT.

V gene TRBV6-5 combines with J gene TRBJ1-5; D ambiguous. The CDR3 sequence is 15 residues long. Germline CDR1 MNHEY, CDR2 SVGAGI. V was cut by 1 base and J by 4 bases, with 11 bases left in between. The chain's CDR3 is CASSYWAGDNQPQHF. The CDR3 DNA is TGTGCCAGCAGTTACTGGGCAGGCGATAATCAGCCCCAGCATTTT.

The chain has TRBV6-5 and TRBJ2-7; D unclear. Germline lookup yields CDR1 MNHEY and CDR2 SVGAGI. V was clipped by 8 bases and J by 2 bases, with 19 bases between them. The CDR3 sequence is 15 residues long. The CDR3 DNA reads TGTGCCAGCGGGCTCCTCCCGACATCCACCTACGAGCAGTACTTC. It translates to CASGLLPTSTYEQYF.

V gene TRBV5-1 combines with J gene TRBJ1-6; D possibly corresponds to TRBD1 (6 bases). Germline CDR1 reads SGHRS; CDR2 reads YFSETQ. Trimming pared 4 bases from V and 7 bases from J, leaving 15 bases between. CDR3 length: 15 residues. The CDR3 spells CASSADPGHNSPLHF. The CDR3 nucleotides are TGCGCCAGCAGCGCTGACCCGGGACACAATTCACCCCTCCACTTT.

The CDR3 spells CASSQDTGQSSGNTIYF. The CDR3 DNA follows: TGTGCCAGCAGCCAAGATACCGGACAGAGCTCTGGAAACACCATATATTTT. V usage is TRBV4-2 and J usage is TRBJ1-3; TRBD1 might be the D (6 bases). V was clipped by 0 bases and J by 0 bases, with 12 bases between them. Looked up from germline, CDR1 is LGHNA and CDR2 is YNFKEQ. This CDR3 region has 17 residues.

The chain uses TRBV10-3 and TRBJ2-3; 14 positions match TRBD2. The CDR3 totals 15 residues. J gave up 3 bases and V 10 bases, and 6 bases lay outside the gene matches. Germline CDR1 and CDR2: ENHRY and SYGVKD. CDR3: CASRTSGGNTDTQYF. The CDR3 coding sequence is TGTGCCAGCAGGACTAGCGGGGGGAATACAGATACGCAGTATTTT.

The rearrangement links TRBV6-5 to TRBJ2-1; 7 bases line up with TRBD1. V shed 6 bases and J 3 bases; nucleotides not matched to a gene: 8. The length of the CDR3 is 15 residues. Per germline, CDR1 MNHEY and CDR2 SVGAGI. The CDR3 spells CASSFGQDNYNEQFF. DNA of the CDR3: TGTGCCAGCAGCTTCGGACAGGACAACTACAATGAGCAGTTCTTC.

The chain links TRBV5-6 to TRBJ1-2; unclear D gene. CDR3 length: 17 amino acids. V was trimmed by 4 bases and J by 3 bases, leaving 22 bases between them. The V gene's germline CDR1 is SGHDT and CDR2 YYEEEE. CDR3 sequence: CASSPPGGVALDYGYTF. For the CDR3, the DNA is TGTGCCAGCAGCCCCCCCGGCGGGGTCGCCCTTGACTATGGCTACACCTTC.

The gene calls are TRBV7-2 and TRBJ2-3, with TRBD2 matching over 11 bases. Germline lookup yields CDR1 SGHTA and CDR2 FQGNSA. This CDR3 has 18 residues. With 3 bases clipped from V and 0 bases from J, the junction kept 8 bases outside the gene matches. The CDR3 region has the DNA TGTGCCAGCAGCTTCCATAGCGGGGGGGCCGGGAGCACAGATACGCAGTATTTT. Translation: CASSFHSGGAGSTDTQYF. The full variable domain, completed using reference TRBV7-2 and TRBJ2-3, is GAGVSQSPSNKVTEKGKDVELRCDPISGHTALYWYRQSLGQGLEFLIYFQGNSAPDKSGLPSDRFSAERTGGSVSTLTIQRTQQEDSAVYLCASSFHSGGAGSTDTQYFGPGTRLTVL.